This TCR beta chain was retrieved from a study of CD8 T cells in Susac syndrome. The TEMRA cells underwent FACS enrichment, while the CD8+ and CD4+ T cells underwent negative isolation. Reverse transcription of about 0.5 to 1 ug RNA was performed with random hexamers. immunoSEQ multiplex PCR amplified TCR beta CDR3 across 54 Vbeta, 13 Jbeta. A single record per CDR3 protein comes from TCRdb applying MiXCR to the immunoSEQ multiplex PCR reads. Of around 230,000 distinct CDR3 sequences in the sample, about 96% were seen once. This CDR3 region has 10 residues. Germline V gene data show CDR1 as MNHEY and CDR2 as SMNVEV (reference sequence). V was clipped by 8 bases and J by 10 bases, with 12 bases between them.

Sequences were obtained from CD4+ T cells from PBMCs. The clonotype was recovered from a human donor with multiple sclerosis. The V call is TRBV27, the J call TRBJ2-7, with D possibly TRBD2 on 5 matching bases. The DNA for the CDR3 is TGTGCCAGCGCCGAACGGGAACAGTACTTC. Protein sequence: CASAEREQYF.